A single sample is the source of the 27 T cell receptor beta chains below, sequenced in a study of CD8 T cells in ankylosing spondylitis. MiXCR was run by TCRdb on the 5' RACE reads, yielding one entry per CDR3 protein. The data hold 150,000 to 200,000 distinct CDR3 sequences, with 18% observed a single time. The sequenced material came from blood, either unsorted or a sorted T cell fraction (not recorded which). The receptors stem from a male donor aged 10-29 years with ankylosing spondylitis or in good health (not recorded which).

This clonotype was counted at least ten times. The rearrangement uses TRBV5-1 and TRBJ1-4, with no clear D. Trimming stripped 0 bases from V and 8 bases from J, with 14 bases between. In germline, CDR1 is SGHRS, CDR2 YFSETQ. The CDR3 covers 15 residues. CDR3 sequence reads: CASSLESLSREKLFF. CDR3 nucleotides: TGCGCCAGCAGCTTGGAGAGTCTATCGAGGGAAAAACTGTTTTTT.

This clonotype was counted at least ten times. V and J are TRBV27 and TRBJ2-7; D is undetermined. The germline CDR1 and CDR2 sequences are MNHEY and SMNVEV (reference sequence). This CDR3 is 10 amino acids long. The CDR3 loop reads CVQSFYEQYV. The CDR3 DNA reads TGTGTACAGTCCTTCTACGAGCAGTACGTC.

This clonotype was seen at least ten times. V is TRBV12-3 or TRBV12-4 and J is TRBJ1-2; perhaps TRBD1 as D (6 bases). This CDR3 comprises 14 residues. Deletions cut 3 bases from V and 6 bases from J, with 14 bases between. For the CDR3, the DNA is TGTGCCAGCAGTTTGGGCAGGGGCTTAGATGGCTACACCTTC. Translating gives CASSLGRGLDGYTF.

Many counts were recorded for this clonotype. The CDR3 here is CASSPGASYEQYF. For the CDR3, the DNA is TGTGCCAGCAGTCCCGGGGCCTCCTACGAGCAGTACTTC. The chain recombines TRBV12-3 or TRBV12-4 with TRBJ2-7, with D perhaps assigned TRBD1 or TRBD2 (5 bases each). The ends were cut back, 5 bases at V and 0 bases at J, with 8 bases in the middle. This CDR3 spans 13 amino acids.

This clonotype was seen at least ten times. V and J are TRBV20-1 and TRBJ2-5; D might be TRBD1 (5 bases). The V end lost 1 base, the J end lost 4 bases, and 13 bases lay between the germline ends. Germline CDR1 DFQATT, CDR2 SNEGSKA (reference sequence). The CDR3 is 14 amino acids. The CDR3 here is CSARGGWGSETQYF. The CDR3 DNA sequence: TGCAGTGCTAGAGGGGGTTGGGGCTCAGAGACCCAGTACTTC.

The sample holds many counts of this clonotype. V usage is TRBV18 and J usage is TRBJ2-7, with D possibly being TRBD2 (6 bases). The CDR3 contains 14 residues. V lost 4 bases and J lost 2, with 12 bases in between. Per germline, CDR1 KGHSH and CDR2 LQKENI. CDR3 DNA sequence: TGTGCCAGCTCACTTAAACGGGGGACCTACGAGCAGTACTTC. Its protein product is CASSLKRGTYEQYF.

This clonotype was observed many times. This chain links TRBV27 with TRBJ1-4; D is ambiguous. This CDR3 spans 13 amino acids. The ends were cut back, 3 bases at V and 7 bases at J, with 9 bases in the middle. The V gene's germline CDR1 is MNHEY and CDR2 SMNVEV (reference sequence). The CDR3 spells CASSFSVREKLFF. CDR3 DNA sequence: TGTGCCAGCAGTTTTTCGGTCCGTGAAAAACTGTTTTTT.

This clonotype was observed at least ten times. This rearrangement joins TRBV7-8 to TRBJ2-3; 10 bases align to TRBD2. V shed 1 base, J shed 1 base, and the junction held 8 bases outside the gene matches. Germline V gives CDR1 SGHVS, CDR2 FQNEAQ. The CDR3 is 18 amino acids. The CDR3 is CASSLDFRAGGGTDTQYF. The CDR3 nucleotides are TGTGCCAGCAGCTTAGATTTTAGAGCGGGAGGGGGCACAGATACGCAGTATTTT.

CDR3 nucleotide sequence: TGCAGTGCTAGAGGCAGGGTGGAGGGTGAGCAGTTCTTC. This codes for CSARGRVEGEQFF. The chain employs TRBV20-1 and TRBJ2-1, with D perhaps TRBD2 (6 bases). Germline V gene sequence: CDR1 DFQATT, CDR2 SNEGSKA (reference sequence). V was trimmed by 1 base and J by 9 bases, leaving 13 bases between them. This CDR3 is built from 13 residues.

This clonotype was seen at least ten times. This chain joins TRBV6-2 or TRBV6-3 and TRBJ2-5, with D possibly TRBD2 on 5 matching bases. The germline V and J ends were trimmed by 7 bases and 1 base, with 28 bases remaining between them. This CDR3 spans 19 amino acids. Per the germline V gene, CDR1 is MNHEY and CDR2 is SVGEGT. The CDR3 sequence: CASINPRTGGPDIQETQYF. Here the CDR3 DNA reads TGTGCCAGCATCAACCCCAGGACTGGCGGACCCGACATCCAAGAGACCCAGTACTTC.

This clonotype was seen at least ten times. The J gene is TRBJ2-7, the V gene TRBV27; 11 positions match TRBD2. CDR1 is MNHEY, CDR2 SMNVEV, per germline (reference sequence). This CDR3 has 15 amino acids. The J segment lost 5 bases and the V segment lost 3 bases, leaving 6 bases of the junction unmatched. CDR3 sequence (DNA): TGTGCCAGCAGTTTCACTAGCGGGAGAATCGACGAGCAGTACTTC. The encoded protein is CASSFTSGRIDEQYF.

The table lists this clonotype with many counts. This chain links TRBV4-3 with TRBJ1-4; no clear D gene. The V gene lost 2 bases and the J gene lost 3 bases, with 19 bases spanning the gap. The CDR3 sequence is 18 residues long. The germline V gene has CDR1 LGHNA and CDR2 YSLEER. Written as DNA, the CDR3 is TGCGCCAGCAGCCAACGCACCTTTGGGCCAGGAGCTAATGAAAAACTGTTTTTT. This encodes CASSQRTFGPGANEKLFF.

This clonotype has a count of ten or more. The V gene is TRBV5-1, the J gene TRBJ2-1; TRBD1 might be the D (5 bases). Per the germline V gene, CDR1 is SGHRS and CDR2 is YFSETQ. V lost 0 bases and J 5 bases, leaving 12 bases between the germline ends. The CDR3 extends over 15 amino acids. DNA of the CDR3: TGCGCCAGCAGCTTGGACGGCAGGGTGAACAATGAGCAGTTCTTC. Translated: CASSLDGRVNNEQFF.

This clonotype was recorded many times. The V and J genes are TRBV12-3 or TRBV12-4 and TRBJ2-3; D perhaps matches TRBD2 (5 bases). Trimming removed 4 bases at V and 2 bases at J, with 16 bases between. This CDR3 spans 16 amino acids. The DNA for the CDR3 is TGTGCCAGCAGTTCCCCGAGTCGCGGGTACACAGATACGCAGTATTTT. Its protein is CASSSPSRGYTDTQYF.

This clonotype came up many times. This chain links TRBV5-6 with TRBJ2-1, with D perhaps TRBD1 or TRBD2 (5 bases each). The V and J ends lost 0 bases and 9 bases respectively, with 10 bases between them. Germline CDR1 SGHDT, CDR2 YYEEEE. This CDR3 region has 13 residues. The CDR3 region has the DNA TGTGCCAGCAGCTTGGCCTCAGGGAGTGAGCAGTTCTTC. It yields the protein CASSLASGSEQFF.

J is TRBJ1-6 and V is TRBV7-2; D ambiguous. Germline assignment: CDR1 SGHTA and CDR2 FQGNSA. This CDR3 is 16 amino acids long. Trimming removed 5 bases from V and 4 bases from J, with 15 bases in between. The CDR3 loop is CASSRRNVEYNSPLHF. The CDR3 bases are TGTGCCAGCAGCCGCCGAAATGTGGAATATAATTCACCCCTCCACTTT.

This clonotype was recorded many times. The chain links TRBV7-9 to TRBJ2-2; 8 bases agree with TRBD2. The V gene end was trimmed by 9 bases and the J gene end by 9 bases; junction bases not matched to a gene: 9. The germline V gene encodes CDR1 SEHNR and CDR2 FQNEAQ (reference sequence). This CDR3 contains 13 residues. The CDR3 bases are TGTGCCAGTCGGAGCGGGAGCAGCTGGGAGCTGTTTTTT. This codes for CASRSGSSWELFF.

This clonotype was seen at least ten times. This rearrangement joins TRBV20-1 to TRBJ1-5, with 8 bases aligning to TRBD1. This CDR3 has 14 amino acids. With V trimmed by 0 bases and J by 4 bases, 2 bases remained unmatched. CDR1 is DFQATT and CDR2 is SNEGSKA in the germline V gene (reference sequence). CDR3 protein: CSARDTGGNQPQHF. CDR3 sequence (DNA): TGCAGTGCTAGAGATACAGGGGGGAATCAGCCCCAGCATTTT.

This clonotype was recorded many times. The chain combines TRBV9 with TRBJ1-1; D call uncertain. The CDR3 is 11 residues long. Germline V gene sequence: CDR1 SGDLS, CDR2 YYNGEE. Trimming left V 0 bases short and J 7 bases short, with 4 bases between. The chain's CDR3 is CASSVGDEAFF. In DNA form, the CDR3 reads TGTGCCAGCAGCGTAGGGGATGAAGCTTTCTTT.

This clonotype appeared many times. The chain joins TRBV29-1 to TRBJ2-2; D is undetermined. V was clipped by 7 bases and J by 6 bases, with 15 bases between them. This CDR3 is 13 amino acids long. Germline CDR1 is SQVTM and CDR2 is ANQGSEA. The CDR3 reads CSGLHRASGELFF. CDR3 sequence (DNA): TGCAGCGGCCTACACAGAGCCTCCGGGGAGCTGTTTTTT.

This clonotype has just a few counts. This sequence joins TRBV18 and TRBJ1-5; D unclear. There are 16 residues in the CDR3. V shed 4 bases and J shed 1 base, with 14 bases lying between them. Germline CDR1 and CDR2: KGHSH and LQKENI. The CDR3 nucleotides read TGTGCCAGCTCACATAACGATCTCGGGAGCAATCAGCCCCAGCATTTT. Amino acids: CASSHNDLGSNQPQHF. Looking up the rest from reference TRBV18 and TRBJ1-5 gives the full variable domain: NAGVMQNPRHLVRRRGQEARLRCSPMKGHSHVYWYRQLPEEGLKFMVYLQKENIIDESGMPKERFSAEFPKEGPSILRIQQVVRGDSAAYFCASSHNDLGSNQPQHFGDGTRLSIL.

At least ten counts were recorded for this clonotype. This chain connects TRBV5-5 to TRBJ2-2; unclear D gene. Germline V CDR1 and CDR2: SGHKS, YYEKEE (reference sequence). This CDR3 has 12 amino acids. V lost 4 bases to trimming and J lost 5 bases, with 6 bases between them. CDR3 sequence: CASSQSTGELFF. Here the CDR3 DNA reads TGTGCCAGCAGCCAATCAACCGGGGAGCTGTTTTTT.

This clonotype was observed at least ten times. The genes are TRBV18 and TRBJ2-3; 7 bases fit TRBD2. This CDR3 region has 16 residues. V shed 1 base, J shed 1 base, and the junction held 5 bases outside the gene matches. From germline, CDR1 is KGHSH and CDR2 LQKENI. In DNA form, the CDR3 reads TGTGCCAGCTCACCACTGGGAGGGATCGGCACAGATACGCAGTATTTT. Translated: CASSPLGGIGTDTQYF.

This clonotype was seen ten or more times. The chain has TRBV12-3 or TRBV12-4 and TRBJ2-3, with TRBD2 matching over 13 bases. CDR3 length equals 16 residues. V dropped 6 bases and J dropped 5; count of bases not matched to a gene: 8. The CDR3 coding sequence is TGTGCCAGCAGCCCAAGGACTAGCGGGAGAGAAGATACGCAGTATTTT. It is translated as CASSPRTSGREDTQYF.

This clonotype was picked up a small number of times. The chain uses TRBV29-1 and TRBJ1-5; D call uncertain. CDR1 and CDR2 (germline): SQVTM, ANQGSEA. The CDR3 contains 12 residues. Trimming took off 3 bases at V and 6 bases at J, with 9 bases between the two ends. The DNA for the CDR3 is TGCAGCGTTGAGGAGGGTGGTCAGCCCCAGCATTTT. Its protein is CSVEEGGQPQHF.

The table lists this clonotype with many counts. The rearrangement links TRBV5-1 to TRBJ2-1; TRBD2 matches 7 bases. V lost 5 bases and J lost 14; bases outside the gene matches: 16. The CDR3 is 14 residues long. Per the germline V gene, CDR1 is SGHRS and CDR2 is YFSETQ. CDR3 DNA: TGCGCCAGCAGTGGGGAGATAATGGGACTATTCAAGTTCTTC. Translation: CASSGEIMGLFKFF.

V and J are TRBV4-2 and TRBJ2-6, with D maybe TRBD2 (5 bases). V was clipped by 1 base and J by 4 bases, with 14 bases between them. The germline CDR1 and CDR2 sequences are LGHNA and YNFKEQ. The CDR3 has 17 amino acids. The CDR3 reads CASSQGGPATGANVLTF. In DNA, the CDR3 is TGTGCCAGCAGCCAAGGCGGGCCGGCGACCGGGGCCAACGTCCTGACTTTC.